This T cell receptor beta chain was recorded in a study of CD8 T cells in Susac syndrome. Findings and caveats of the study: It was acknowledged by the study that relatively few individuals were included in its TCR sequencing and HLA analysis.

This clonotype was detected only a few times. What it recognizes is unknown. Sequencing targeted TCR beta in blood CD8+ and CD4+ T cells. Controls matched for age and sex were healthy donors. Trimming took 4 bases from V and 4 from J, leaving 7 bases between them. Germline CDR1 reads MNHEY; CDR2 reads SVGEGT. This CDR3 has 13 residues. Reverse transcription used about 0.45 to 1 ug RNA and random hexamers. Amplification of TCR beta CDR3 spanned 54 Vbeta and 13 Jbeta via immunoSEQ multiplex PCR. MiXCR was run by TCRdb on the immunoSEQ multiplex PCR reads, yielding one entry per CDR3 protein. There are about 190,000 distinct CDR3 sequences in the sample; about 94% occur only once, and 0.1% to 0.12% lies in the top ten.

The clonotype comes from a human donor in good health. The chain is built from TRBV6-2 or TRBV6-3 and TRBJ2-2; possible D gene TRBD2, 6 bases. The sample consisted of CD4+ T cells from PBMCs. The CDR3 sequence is CASSFGGTGELFF. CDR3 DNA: TGTGCCAGCAGTTTCGGGGGCACCGGGGAGCTGTTTTTT.